These T cell receptor beta chains were read from a single sample in a study of follicular helper T cells after annual influenza vaccination. The method was immunoSEQ multiplex PCR; TCRdb's version includes in-frame clones alone and lacks a portion of them. The sample lists more than 6,500 clones, around 86% occurring once. Material: CXCR5- memory CD4+ T cells sorted from blood, obtained 7 days after influenza vaccination. The origin of the receptors is an adult who received the influenza vaccine. The CDR3 runs from the conserved cysteine through the conserved F or W. The D gene is left open where the match is weak. Size values are once, few and many counts, or a class for expanded clones, and some rows have none.

-	TRBJ1-4	TRBV6-5	-	CASSGGGGRGMFF	TGTGCCAGCAGTGGAGGAGGGGGGAGGGGCATGTTTTTT
TRBD2	TRBJ2-7	TRBV19	-	CASSPRLAGFSYEQYF	TGTGCCAGTAGTCCCCGACTAGCGGGGTTCTCCTACGAGCAGTACTTC
-	TRBJ2-7	TRBV6-5	-	CASSYSLNPIPYEQYF	TGTGCCAGCAGTTACTCGTTAAACCCGATACCCTACGAGCAGTACTTC
-	TRBJ1-5	TRBV19	-	CASSKGVGRRIQPQHF	TGTGCCAGTAGTAAGGGGGTCGGCAGAAGGATTCAGCCCCAGCATTTT
-	TRBJ2-5	TRBV9	-	CASSVGLGVQQETQYF	TGTGCCAGCAGCGTAGGGTTGGGGGTTCAGCAAGAGACCCAGTACTTC
TRBD2	TRBJ2-5	TRBV5-1	-	CASSQTSGVETQYF	TGCGCCAGCAGCCAGACTAGCGGGGTTGAGACCCAGTACTTC
-	TRBJ1-1	TRBV2	once	CASSENGVMNTEAFF	TGTGCCAGCAGTGAAAACGGGGTCATGAACACTGAAGCTTTCTTT
TRBD1	TRBJ2-7	TRBV5-1	-	CASSTPGQGSYEQYF	TGCGCCAGCAGCACCCCGGGACAGGGATCCTACGAGCAGTACTTC
-	TRBJ2-7	TRBV2	few	CASTGATYEQYF	TGTGCCAGCACGGGGGCTACCTACGAGCAGTACTTC
-	TRBJ2-7	TRBV29-1	-	CSVEGDTYEQYF	TGCAGCGTTGAGGGGGACACCTACGAGCAGTACTTC
TRBD2	TRBJ2-1	TRBV5-4	-	CASSLYALLAGGHPEQFF	TGTGCCAGCAGCTTGTATGCTCTACTAGCGGGGGGGCACCCTGAGCAGTTCTTC
TRBD2	TRBJ2-2	TRBV29-1	-	CSAQRLAANTGELFF	TGCAGCGCCCAGAGGCTAGCGGCGAACACCGGGGAGCTGTTTTTT
-	TRBJ2-5	TRBV4-1	-	CASSHRGGLLQETQYF	TGCGCCAGCAGCCACAGGGGGGGGCTATTACAAGAGACCCAGTACTTC
-	TRBJ1-6	TRBV27	few	CASSPSLDRNSPLHF	TGTGCCAGCAGTCCCTCCCTGGACAGAAATTCACCCCTCCACTTT
-	TRBJ2-5	TRBV2	-	CASSRGQPMRETQYF	TGTGCCAGCAGTAGAGGACAGCCCATGCGGGAGACCCAGTACTTC